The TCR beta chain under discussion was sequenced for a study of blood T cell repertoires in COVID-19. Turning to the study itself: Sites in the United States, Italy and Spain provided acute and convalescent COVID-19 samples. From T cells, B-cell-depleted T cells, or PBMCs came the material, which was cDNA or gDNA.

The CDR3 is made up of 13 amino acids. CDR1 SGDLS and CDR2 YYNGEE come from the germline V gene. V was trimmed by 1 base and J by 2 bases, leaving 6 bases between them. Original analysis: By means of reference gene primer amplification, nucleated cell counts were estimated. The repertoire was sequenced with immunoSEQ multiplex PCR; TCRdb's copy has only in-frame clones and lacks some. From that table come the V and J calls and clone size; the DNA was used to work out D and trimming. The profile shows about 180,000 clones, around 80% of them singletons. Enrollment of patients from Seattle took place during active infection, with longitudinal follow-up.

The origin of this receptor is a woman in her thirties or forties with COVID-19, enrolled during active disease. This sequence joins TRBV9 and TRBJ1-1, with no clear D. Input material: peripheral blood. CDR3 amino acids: CASSVTVNTEAFF. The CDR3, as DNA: TGTGCCAGCAGCGTAACAGTTAACACTGAAGCTTTCTTT. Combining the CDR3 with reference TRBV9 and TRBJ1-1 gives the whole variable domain DSGVTQTPKHLITATGQRVTLRCSPRSGDLSVYWYQQSLDQGLQFLIQYYNGEERAKGNILERFSAQQFPDLHSELNLSSLELGDSALYFCASSVTVNTEAFFGQGTRLTVV.